This TCR beta chain was sequenced in a study of T cell responses to AZD1222 COVID-19 vaccine (dated by TCRdb to the early 2020s). Context from the whole study: Because spike-specific TCR depth and breadth did not differ between the two schedules, AZD1222 recipients who got a second dose at roughly 4 weeks were pooled with those who got a second dose at roughly 12 weeks. A total of just over 230 trial participants underwent TCR sequencing, of whom 207 received two doses of AZD1222 and about 25 received two doses of the MenACWY control vaccine. Trial participants were enrolled into age subgroups of 18-55, 56-69 and 70-plus years, which contained about 150, 28 and 57 TCR-sequenced participants, respectively.

About this clone itself: Its antigen remains undetermined. No base quality information exists; no much larger clone differs at one position.

In the germline V gene, CDR1 corresponds to SGHVS and CDR2 to FQNEAQ. The CDR3 numbers 17 residues from cysteine through phenylalanine. Kept here is only the CDR3 DNA, which spans 51 bases and is read in frame from base 1. V ends up 1 base short and J 5 bases short, with an unmatched junction base count of 6. The time point label here, explained by the study, means: baseline before first vaccination. Vaccinee samples were obtained from the UK trials COV001 and COV002, which included a single-blind randomized controlled phase 2/3 trial of AZD1222 (ChAdOx1 nCoV-19) in healthy adults. For TCRbeta chain sequencing, PBMC samples were collected from trial participants at day 0 and at day 28 after the second dose. Study-wide findings and limitations: No day 14 peak-response samples were available, so repertoires were characterized only after the peak T cell response. Conclusions about previously exposed vaccinees are limited, since just a handful of AZD1222 recipients were seropositive for SARS-CoV-2 at baseline. The 56-69-year group was small, and its depth increase did not reach significance, likely because of low power. Most participants were white British and females outnumbered males, and the authors suggested that clonal diversity may have been underestimated. Reportedly, close to half of the unique spike-specific TCRs recognized epitopes lying outside the regions that are mutated in the B.1.351 and B.1.1.7 variants. After two AZD1222 doses, both the breadth and the depth of spike-specific TCRs were significantly higher than at day 0 and than in MenACWY recipients. The whole spike protein was spanned by vaccine-associated CD4 TCRs, and dominant responses were seen in regions 160-218 and 743-854.

The CDR3 regions of human TCRbeta chains were subjected to immunosequencing. The authors' analysis ran thus. Repertoire TCRs were matched against a reference library of SARS-CoV-2-specific TCRs generated with the MIRA antigen-specificity platform. Breadth was defined as the fraction of unique TCRs that were SARS-CoV-2-associated, and depth was defined as the fraction of total T cells that were SARS-CoV-2-associated. Each spike-specific TCR was assigned to its reactive spike region and to a CD4 or CD8 class using the MIRA data. Log10-transformed breadth and depth values were compared by one-way ANOVA with Sidak's multiple comparisons tests. TCRdb provides this immuneACCESS table in a form limited to in-frame rearrangements. Some clones are lacking; in checked studies, under half of them reflect an unresolved V gene, and why the rest are absent is not known. The D gene and trimming were derived from the DNA, and the V and J assignments and clone size from that table. The sample includes around 150,000 clones, with roughly 94% observed a single time. In total, the top ten clones hold 1.3% of the sample.

The chain couples TRBV7-8 to TRBJ2-1; 12 central nucleotides agree with TRBD2. This TCR was recovered from an adult in good health. Specimen: peripheral blood, collected on day 0 of AZD1222 vaccination. The bases read TGTGCCAGCAGCTTAGTGGCTAGCGGGGGGGCCCACAATGAGCAGTTCTTC. It translates to CASSLVASGGAHNEQFF.